This paragraph covers one T cell receptor (beta chain) sequence. Its specific antigen is unknown. One base away there is no much larger clone; base qualities are not given. The sample belongs to a study of T cells in Graves' hyperthyroidism and ophthalmopathy (dated by TCRdb to the late 2010s). Background for the entire study: Peripheral blood was collected at initial diagnosis, before any treatment. A discovery cohort of around 100 patients, approximately 45 with Graves' ophthalmopathy and over 55 with stable Graves' hyperthyroidism, was used to find distinguishing TCR V-J signatures. Prospective prediction of ophthalmopathy was tested in an independent validation cohort consisting of under 20 hyperthyroidism patients and around 16 patients who later progressed to ophthalmopathy. For training and testing, the approximately 97 patients in the discovery cohort were randomly divided in a 7:3 ratio. The study also compared thyroid tissue and blood T-cell repertoires from a handful of Graves' hyperthyroidism patients. After sampling, hyperthyroidism patients received methimazole starting at 30 mg daily, and ophthalmopathy patients received high-dose intravenous methylprednisolone. According to the paper, TCR Vbeta CDR3 sequencing was carried out on over 130 peripheral blood samples, which came from some 41 ophthalmopathy, approximately 78 hyperthyroidism and roughly 17 progressor patients.

Overall results and qualifications from the work: A 13 V-J signature model separated ophthalmopathy from stable hyperthyroidism, with 87.88% sensitivity and approximately 81% specificity in cross-validation and 80%/75% in testing. No statistical method was used to fix the sample size in advance, and group allocation was not hidden from the investigators. In validation, progression to ophthalmopathy was predicted by the model with approximately 67% sensitivity and just over 72% specificity, a median of about 6 months before onset. Most expanded thyroid clonotypes (frequency above 0.001) were also detected in blood, a finding suggesting that blood repertoires may reflect thyroid immune responses.

The CDR1 and CDR2 encoded by the germline V gene (reference sequence) are DFQATT and SNEGSKA. The CDR3 contains 15 residues, cysteine and phenylalanine counted. Solely the CDR3 DNA is kept, with 45 bases framed from the first base. The TCR beta CDR3 regions were amplified from the RNA transcripts. The TCR CDR3 was subjected to a first round of RT-PCR using the HTBI primer set and the Qiagen OneStep RT-PCR kit. Libraries were constructed in a second round of multiplex PCR, after which size selection and purification were carried out. Libraries were sequenced paired-end with 100 bp reads on an Illumina HiSeq2000. The authors' analysis ran thus. SOAPnuke was used to process the raw data, throwing out any read that contained adapters or uncalled bases, had a mean Phred below 15, or lacked an exact constant-primer or identifier match. High-quality paired reads were merged with COPE v1.2.5, and unique nucleotide sequences were defined as clonotypes. Clonotypes were aligned to IMGT TRBV, TRBD and TRBJ reference segments using MiTCR v1.1. Analysis was restricted to V-J combinations with a frequency above 0.0001, which covered about 99% of repertoires. The TCS score was defined as the ratio of F50 (clonal expansion) to E x V (chaos), calculated using BLOSUM62-based TCRdist between CDR3 peptides within each V-J. Welch's t-statistics and random forest reduced some 510 V-J features to roughly 13, which were used in a naive Bayes classifier (R e1071). The similarity between thyroid and blood repertoires was quantified using the Morisita-Horn index. TCRdb passed the public sequencing reads through fastp at Q25 and MiXCR, retaining productive beta sequences. Each entry merges the rows of one CDR3 protein and shows their most common DNA and genes. TCRdb assigned the V and J calls; the authors' analysis was not used. In this sample the table shows over 700,000 distinct CDR3 sequences, 35% of which occur a single time. The biggest ten clones account for roughly 30% of the sample.

Stable Graves' hyperthyroidism was defined as the absence of progression to ophthalmopathy over 18 months of follow-up. Hyperthyroidism patients were newly diagnosed, had a disease duration of under 2 months, and were aged 18 to 65 years. Exclusion was applied to patients with uncontrolled infections, other autoimmune diseases, pregnancy or lactation. Diagnoses were established on the basis of clinical symptoms, serum thyroxine and TRAb, thyroid ultrasound, and orbital computed tomography. PBMCs were separated from over 9 ml of fresh peripheral blood using Ficoll-Paque density gradient centrifugation. Total RNA was extracted using Trizol reagent, and RNA quality was assessed on an Agilent 2100 Bioanalyzer.

The TCR sequence derives from a woman in her thirties or forties with Graves' hyperthyroidism. Sequenced: blood. The chain employs TRBV20-1 and TRBJ2-5; 14 central nucleotides agree with TRBD2. The sequence in DNA is TGCAGGTTCGGACTAGCGGGAGGACTACAAGAGACCCAGTACTTC. Translation gives CRFGLAGGLQETQYF.